This passage covers 12 T cell receptor beta chains from one sample sequenced in a study of cytomegalovirus exposure and HLA in healthy donors. Use of 60 Vbeta and 13 Jbeta primers characterized the PCR. Only in-frame clones appear in the TCRdb table, and some are missing; sequencing was by immunoSEQ multiplex PCR. Of about 130,000 clones detected, approximately 80% appear once; the ten largest clones hold roughly 1.2%. Material: PBMCs. The receptors shown here come from a girl aged 2 to 9 in good health and CMV-seronegative.

The V call is TRBV7-9, the J call TRBJ2-5, with 13 bases aligning to TRBD2. The CDR3 has 17 amino acids. V gave up 5 bases and J gave up 1 base; unmatched junction bases: 7. The germline gives CDR1 SEHNR, CDR2 FQNEAQ (reference sequence). The CDR3, as DNA: TGTGCCAGCAGCCCAAGGACTAGCGGGAGAGGCCAAGAGACCCAGTACTTC. This encodes CASSPRTSGRGQETQYF.

CDR3 nucleotide sequence: TGTGCCTGGACTAAACAGGGGGCAACTGAAGCTTTCTTT. Translated: CAWTKQGATEAFF. The chain has TRBV30 and TRBJ1-1; 9 bases match TRBD1. This CDR3 is 13 amino acids long. CDR1 and CDR2 (germline): GTSNPN, SVGIG (reference sequence). The ends lost 4 bases at V and 5 bases at J; junction bases unmatched: 5.

The genes are TRBV27 and TRBJ2-3; 7 bases are shared with TRBD1. The CDR3 is made up of 16 amino acids. V gave up 5 bases and J gave up 7 bases; unmatched junction bases: 15. Germline V lookup: CDR1 MNHEY, CDR2 SMNVEV (reference sequence). CDR3 DNA sequence: TGTGCCAGCAGTCTCACCCCCGGGACAGTGACAAATACGCAGTATTTT. Its translation is CASSLTPGTVTNTQYF.

This chain connects TRBV29-1 to TRBJ1-2; D possibly corresponds to TRBD1 (6 bases). V was shortened by 4 bases and J by 0 bases, with 15 bases between the two germline ends. The CDR3 runs 15 residues. The V gene's germline CDR1 is SQVTM and CDR2 ANQGSEA. CDR3 amino acids: CSVVASGGANYGYTF. The CDR3 nucleotides read TGCAGCGTTGTGGCCTCGGGGGGCGCTAACTATGGCTACACCTTC.

V and J are TRBV19 and TRBJ2-4; 9 nucleotides match TRBD2. V shed 5 bases and J 0 bases; nucleotides not matched to a gene: 20. This CDR3 region has 21 residues. Germline loops: CDR1 LNHDA, CDR2 SQIVND (reference sequence). CDR3 residues: CASSPRVIAGGSLVAKNIQYF. DNA for the CDR3: TGTGCCAGTAGTCCCCGGGTTATTGCGGGAGGGAGCTTGGTAGCCAAAAACATTCAGTACTTC.

The chain is built from TRBV10-3 and TRBJ1-2; tentatively, D is TRBD1 (6 bases). The germline V gene has CDR1 ENHRY and CDR2 SYGVKD. This CDR3 contains 16 residues. Trimming shortened V by 3 bases and J by 1 base, and 15 bases separated the two germline ends. The CDR3 protein is CAISDHDRDINYGYTF. The CDR3 coding sequence is TGTGCCATCAGTGACCACGACCGGGACATTAACTATGGCTACACCTTC.

A single count supports this clone. The chain joins TRBV6-5 to TRBJ2-2; 8 positions match TRBD1. J gave up 4 bases and V 5 bases, and 6 bases lay outside the gene matches. CDR3 length: 15 amino acids. CDR1 MNHEY and CDR2 SVGAGI come from the germline V gene. Here the CDR3 reads CASSRQGRFTGELFF. The CDR3 nucleotides are TGTGCCAGCAGTCGACAGGGGAGATTCACCGGGGAGCTGTTTTTT.

The rearrangement links TRBV7-8 to TRBJ2-7; D gene unclear. This CDR3 has 15 amino acids. Germline V gene lookup returns CDR1 SGHVS and CDR2 FQNEAQ. V dropped 3 bases and J dropped 2 bases, with 14 bases sitting between them. The CDR3 reads CASSFNDRAPYEQYF. CDR3 coding DNA: TGTGCCAGCAGCTTCAATGATCGCGCCCCCTACGAGCAGTACTTC.

V is TRBV9 and J is TRBJ1-1; TRBD1 aligns across 11 bases. This CDR3 is 15 amino acids long. Germline assignment: CDR1 SGDLS and CDR2 YYNGEE. The junction had 4 bases not matched to a gene; V was cut back by 0 bases and J by 6 bases. The CDR3 is CASSVGPGQGAEAFF. The CDR3 nucleotides are TGTGCCAGCAGCGTAGGACCGGGACAGGGGGCTGAAGCTTTCTTT. Complete variable domain (other parts from reference TRBV9 and TRBJ1-1): DSGVTQTPKHLITATGQRVTLRCSPRSGDLSVYWYQQSLDQGLQFLIQYYNGEERAKGNILERFSAQQFPDLHSELNLSSLELGDSALYFCASSVGPGQGAEAFFGQGTRLTVV.

In its sample, this clone was seen a few times. The gene calls are TRBV7-2 and TRBJ2-3; 11 positions match TRBD2. Germline loops: CDR1 SGHTA, CDR2 FQGNSA. V lost 3 bases and J lost 2; bases outside the gene matches: 4. This CDR3 contains 16 residues. The CDR3 DNA is TGTGCCAGCAGCTTCAGACTAGCGGGAATCACAGATACGCAGTATTTT. Translation gives CASSFRLAGITDTQYF.

This clone was counted a few times. The V call is TRBV7-2, the J call TRBJ1-5; the match to TRBD1 covers 7 bases. J gave up 4 bases and V 1 base, and 4 bases lay outside the gene matches. The CDR3 spans 15 residues. Germline CDR1 SGHTA, CDR2 FQGNSA. The CDR3 reads CASSLGQGENQPQHF. CDR3 nucleotide sequence: TGTGCCAGCAGCTTAGGGCAGGGGGAGAATCAGCCCCAGCATTTT.

The chain joins TRBV9 to TRBJ1-4; 10 bases are shared with TRBD1. CDR1 is SGDLS, CDR2 YYNGEE, per germline. V lost 0 bases and J lost 6; bases outside the gene matches: 2. This CDR3 has 15 residues. The CDR3 is CASSVGGTGDEKLFF. The CDR3 DNA reads TGTGCCAGCAGCGTAGGGGGGACAGGGGATGAAAAACTGTTTTTT.